Below, 16 T cell receptor beta chains from the same sample are listed, as sequenced in a study of shared clonotypes between healthy human individuals. Assay: immunoSEQ multiplex PCR; the TCRdb copy retains only in-frame clones and omits some. The data contain around 650,000 clones, roughly 96% of them singletons. Naive-designated CD8 cells lacked CD45RO, were positively enriched for CCR7, and omitted terminally differentiated effector memory CD45RA+ cells. Input material: naive CD8+ T cells sorted from blood. These TCRs come from a woman younger than 45 in good health.

The chain uses TRBV12-5 and TRBJ2-5; 7 bases are a match to TRBD2. There are 14 residues in the CDR3. Per germline, CDR1 LGHNT and CDR2 FRNRAP. Trimming at V came to 3 bases and at J to 4 bases, leaving 5 bases not matched to a gene. The CDR3 nucleotides read TGTGCTAGTGGTTTCGGTGGGGAGGGAGAGACCCAGTACTTC. Translated: CASGFGGEGETQYF. Drawing the rest from reference TRBV12-5 and TRBJ2-5, the complete variable domain is DARVTQTPRHKVTEMGQEVTMRCQPILGHNTVFWYRQTMMQGLELLAYFRNRAPLDDSGMPKDRFSAEMPDATLATLKIQPSEPRDSAVYFCASGFGGEGETQYFGPGTRLLVL.

The CDR3 loop is CASEHHRDAEMSEQYF. The CDR3 region has the DNA TGCGCCAGCGAACACCACCGGGACGCAGAAATGTCCGAGCAGTACTTC. J is TRBJ2-7 and V is TRBV23-1, with D perhaps being TRBD1 or TRBD2 (5 bases each). TRBV23-1 is treated as an ORF (open reading frame) with a function not yet certain. V lost 8 bases to trimming and J lost 6 bases, with 26 bases between them. This CDR3 has 16 residues.

In regard to this clone: Additional DNA sequences in this sample encode the identical CDR3. The rearrangement uses TRBV5-1 and TRBJ1-1; D ambiguous. This CDR3 is built from 13 residues. Trimming took off 2 bases at V and 0 bases at J, with 5 bases between the two ends. Germline loops: CDR1 SGHRS, CDR2 YFSETQ. The CDR3 nucleotides are TGCGCCAGCAGCTTAGGGTTGAACACTGAAGCTTTCTTT. Translated, it gives CASSLGLNTEAFF.

DNA for the CDR3: TGTGCCAGCAGCTTAGAAGCGGCCTTAAACAATGAGCAGTTCTTC. Encoded protein: CASSLEAALNNEQFF. The chain has TRBV7-8 and TRBJ2-1; a weak D match, TRBD2 (5 bases). Germline V gives CDR1 SGHVS, CDR2 FQNEAQ. Trimming left V 1 base short and J 5 bases short, with 12 bases between. The CDR3 consists of 15 residues.

This chain links TRBV5-3 with TRBJ1-2; D remains ambiguous. TRBV5-3 is an ORF; its function is uncertain. This CDR3 is built from 13 residues. V was trimmed by 6 bases and J by 8 bases, leaving 17 bases between them. Here the CDR3 DNA reads TGTGCCAGAACCCTTGTGGGGTCCCCGGGCTACACCTTC. The encoded protein is CARTLVGSPGYTF.

The V and J genes are TRBV4-1 and TRBJ1-2, with TRBD1 matching 8 bases. With 1 base clipped from V and 6 bases from J, the junction kept 13 bases outside the gene matches. CDR3 length: 17 residues. Germline V lookup: CDR1 MGHRA, CDR2 YSYEKL. The CDR3 region is CASSQVTFQGAWNGYTF. The CDR3 DNA reads TGCGCCAGCAGCCAAGTTACTTTTCAGGGGGCCTGGAATGGCTACACCTTC.

The chain combines TRBV7-2 with TRBJ2-5; perhaps TRBD1 as D (6 bases). The J call may be mistaken, given a closer DNA end match to TRBJ2-7. The length of the CDR3 is 14 residues. Germline-derived CDR1 and CDR2 are SGHTA and FQGNSA. The CDR3 DNA reads as TGTGCCAGCAGCCCTAGTAGGGGGTCCTACGAGCAGTACTTC. Translation gives CASSPSRGSYEQYF.

V usage is TRBV2 and J usage is TRBJ2-7; TRBD2 matches at 13 bases. The CDR3 loop spans 18 amino acids. J was trimmed by 6 bases and V by 6 bases; bases with no gene match: 17. Germline V gene sequence: CDR1 SNHLY, CDR2 FYNNEI. The DNA of the CDR3 is TGTGCCAGCAGGCTGGGACTAGCGGGGAAATCCGACTCTGGCGAGCAGTACTTC. Translating gives CASRLGLAGKSDSGEQYF.

This clone was found once. The chain is built from TRBV6-5 and TRBJ1-1, with a weak D call TRBD1 (5 bases). This CDR3 contains 14 residues. The V gene lost 2 bases and the J gene lost 5 bases, with 12 bases spanning the gap. CDR1 and CDR2 from the germline V gene are MNHEY and SVGAGI. CDR3 amino acids: CASSYGSGGTEAFF. The CDR3 DNA reads as TGTGCCAGCAGTTACGGGTCGGGGGGGACTGAAGCTTTCTTT.

V usage is TRBV13 and J usage is TRBJ2-1; 8 bases align to TRBD1. Germline V CDR1 and CDR2: PRHDT, FYEKMQ (reference sequence). This CDR3 has 16 amino acids. The trim removed 5 bases at V and 2 bases at J, leaving 8 bases unmatched. CDR3 amino acids: CASSPEGQGTYNEQFF. CDR3 sequence (DNA): TGTGCCAGCAGCCCAGAAGGACAGGGAACCTACAATGAGCAGTTCTTC.

The chain joins TRBV7-6 to TRBJ2-3; unclear D gene. CDR1 is SGHVS and CDR2 is FNYEAQ in the germline V gene. V was shortened by 0 bases and J by 11 bases, with 18 bases between the two germline ends. The length of the CDR3 is 15 residues. As DNA, the CDR3 is TGTGCCAGCAGCTTAGCGGGCGGTAGAGCGAGTGAGCAGTATTTT. It is translated as CASSLAGGRASEQYF.

The chain has TRBV7-9 and TRBJ2-6; 14 positions match TRBD2. The CDR3 is 18 amino acids. Germline V gives CDR1 SEHNR, CDR2 FQNEAQ (reference sequence). With 5 bases clipped from V and 4 bases from J, the junction kept 7 bases outside the gene matches. The CDR3 region is CASSARLAGGGGANVLTF. The DNA of the CDR3 is TGTGCCAGCAGCGCCAGACTAGCGGGAGGGGGAGGGGCCAACGTCCTGACTTTC.

The chain carries TRBV28 and TRBJ2-7; weak D call: TRBD1 (6 bases). Germline-derived CDR1 and CDR2 are MDHEN and SYDVKM. The CDR3 spans 16 residues. The V and J ends lost 0 bases and 1 base respectively, with 13 bases between them. CDR3 bases: TGTGCCAGCAGTTTATGGGAATACAGGGATTCCTACGAGCAGTACTTC. Protein sequence: CASSLWEYRDSYEQYF.

The V and J genes are TRBV11-2 and TRBJ1-1; possibly TRBD1 for D (5 bases). Germline V gene data show CDR1 as SGHAT and CDR2 as FQNNGV. Trimming removed 2 bases from V and 3 bases from J, with 7 bases in between. This CDR3 is built from 13 residues. The CDR3 region has the DNA TGTGCCAGCAGCTTACCAGGGCACACTGAAGCTTTCTTT. Translation gives CASSLPGHTEAFF.

V gene TRBV9 combines with J gene TRBJ2-1, with 12 positions matching TRBD2. The CDR3 consists of 16 residues. The ends lost 4 bases at V and 8 bases at J; junction bases unmatched: 10. Germline assignment: CDR1 SGDLS and CDR2 YYNGEE. The CDR3 DNA reads as TGTGCCAGCAGCCCTCAAGCTAGCGGGAGGGGGTATGAGCAGTTCTTC. Translated, it gives CASSPQASGRGYEQFF.

The chain links TRBV10-2 to TRBJ2-7, with D uncertain. V dropped 2 bases and J dropped 5 bases, with 13 bases sitting between them. This CDR3 has 14 residues. Germline V gene data show CDR1 as WSHSY and CDR2 as SAAADI. As DNA, the CDR3 is TGCGCCAGCAGTGAGCAGCAAGCACTTCACGAGCAGTACTTC. Translated: CASSEQQALHEQYF.